These 8 T cell receptor beta chains were sequenced from one sample in a study of shared clonotypes between healthy human individuals. Profiling relied on immunoSEQ multiplex PCR, and the TCRdb table lists in-frame clones only, not all of them. This table holds roughly 700,000 clones, about 74% found once. Sequencing input: memory CD4+ T cells sorted from blood. Described subset: CD45RA-negative fraction. All receptors derive from a woman aged 25 to 45 in good health.

This chain joins TRBV5-8 and TRBJ2-2; unclear D gene. Trimming took off 1 base at V and 0 bases at J, with 7 bases between the two ends. The CDR3 has 15 residues. Germline V gives CDR1 SGHTS, CDR2 YDEGEE. DNA for the CDR3: TGTGCCAGCAGCTTGTACAACGCGAACACCGGGGAGCTGTTTTTT. Amino acids: CASSLYNANTGELFF.

This clone has just a few counts. This chain connects TRBV7-9 to TRBJ2-3, with 9 bases identical to TRBD1. The CDR3 is 15 amino acids. The germline CDR1 and CDR2 sequences are SEHNR and FQNEAQ (reference sequence). The J segment lost 0 bases and the V segment lost 5 bases, leaving 3 bases of the junction unmatched. The CDR3 is CASSVGQGSTDTQYF. The DNA of the CDR3 is TGTGCCAGCAGCGTGGGACAGGGCAGCACAGATACGCAGTATTTT.

The chain combines TRBV28 with TRBJ1-1; perhaps TRBD1 as D (6 bases). Germline V gene sequence: CDR1 MDHEN, CDR2 SYDVKM. V was cut by 4 bases and J by 4 bases, with 13 bases left in between. The CDR3 runs 14 residues. As DNA, the CDR3 is TGTGCCAGCAGTTCAGGGGCAGGGGTCACTGAAGCTTTCTTT. This translates into CASSSGAGVTEAFF.

This clone was seen at least ten times. V is TRBV27 and J is TRBJ1-5; D call uncertain. This CDR3 comprises 15 residues. Germline CDR1 reads MNHEY; CDR2 reads SMNVEV (reference sequence). Trimming took off 5 bases at V and 8 bases at J, with 19 bases between the two ends. CDR3 in amino acids: CASSPPGVPVEPQHF. The CDR3 DNA reads as TGTGCCAGCAGTCCTCCCGGGGTGCCAGTAGAGCCCCAGCATTTT.

J is TRBJ2-5 and V is TRBV6-4; D may be TRBD1 (5 bases). The CDR3 contains 12 residues. CDR1 is MRHNA, CDR2 SNTAGT, per germline. V shed 7 bases and J shed 4 bases, with 10 bases lying between them. The CDR3 DNA sequence: TGTGCCAGCAACTCCGACAGAGAGACCCAGTACTTC. It translates to CASNSDRETQYF.

V and J are TRBV4-1 and TRBJ2-5, with 11 bases identical to TRBD2. The CDR3 length is 18 residues. The germline gives CDR1 MGHRA, CDR2 YSYEKL. V was clipped by 0 bases and J by 0 bases; unmatched bases: 6. The CDR3 coding sequence is TGCGCCAGCAGCCAAGATCCGGGACTAGCGGCTTACCAAGAGACCCAGTACTTC. This translates into CASSQDPGLAAYQETQYF.

The CDR3 region has the DNA TGTGCCAGCAGCTTAAGGGAAGGGCAGATGAACACCGGGGAGCTGTTTTTT. Protein product: CASSLREGQMNTGELFF. The J gene is TRBJ2-2, the V gene TRBV7-3; D is ambiguous. Germline CDR1 SGHTA, CDR2 FQGTGA. V dropped 1 base and J dropped 1 base, with 13 bases sitting between them. This CDR3 region has 17 residues.

A remark on this clone: The sample has other DNA sequences that encode this CDR3 too. In DNA form, the CDR3 reads TGTGCCAGCAGTGCATCGGGGCGGGGCTACACAGATACGCAGTATTTT. Its translation is CASSASGRGYTDTQYF. The chain has TRBV28 and TRBJ2-3; maybe TRBD2 (6 bases). Trimming stripped 5 bases from V and 2 bases from J, with 17 bases between. Germline assignment: CDR1 MDHEN and CDR2 SYDVKM. The length of the CDR3 is 16 residues.